The rows below give T cell receptor beta chains drawn from one sample of a study of blood T cell repertoires in COVID-19. Method: immunoSEQ multiplex PCR; TCRdb's copy keeps in-frame clones and lacks some. The repertoire holds 260,000 or so clones, with under 90% as singletons. Sequencing was done on a sample of peripheral blood. All receptors derive from a human donor in a cohort sampled during active COVID-19. CDR3s include the opening cysteine and the closing phenylalanine or tryptophan. Each record gives: J gene, V gene, clone size, CDR3 protein. Not all rows give a size; the values are once, few, many and, for expanded clones, a class.

TRBJ1-3,TRBV19,.,CASSPGQFTSGNTIYF
TRBJ1-2,TRBV19,.,CASSTLNYGYTF
TRBJ1-3,TRBV9,.,CASSVSDRVLGNTIYF
TRBJ2-1,TRBV19,.,CASKRSGAGANNEQFF
TRBJ2-1,TRBV5-1,.,CASSPRLARYNEQFF
TRBJ1-1,TRBV18,.,CASSPREGEAFF
TRBJ1-2,TRBV6-5,.,CASSYRHRVGGYTF
TRBJ1-2,TRBV28,.,CASSQALDRVGGYTF
TRBJ1-1,TRBV9,.,CASSPVRGNTEAFF
TRBJ2-3,TRBV5-1,.,CASSLDTSTDTQYF
TRBJ2-1,TRBV24-1,.,CATSDQGPPPNEQFF
TRBJ2-2,TRBV11-2,.,CASSLNSGGVELFF
TRBJ1-1,TRBV5-1,.,CASSPNGGGNMNTEAFF
TRBJ2-7,TRBV4-2,.,CASSQDRLGYEQYF
TRBJ1-1,TRBV6-5,once,CASSYSWGRETEAFF
TRBJ2-7,TRBV14,.,CASSQLSAFGLHF
TRBJ2-1,TRBV18,.,CASSPGSLAGRNYNEQFF
TRBJ2-1,TRBV7-9,.,CASSPPLGTSAYNEQFF
TRBJ2-7,TRBV6-2/TRBV6-3,once,CASSYPGRYEQYF
TRBJ2-3,TRBV19,.,CASRGMDRGLADTQYF
TRBJ1-1,TRBV19,.,CASSDGGQGVTEAFF
TRBJ1-5,TRBV6-2/TRBV6-3,.,CASSPGGSGGAYQPQHF
TRBJ2-4,TRBV9,.,CASGPGQENIQYF
TRBJ1-4,TRBV19,few,CASSMDIQGKLFF
TRBJ2-1,TRBV28,.,CASRGTGVQFF
TRBJ2-5,TRBV5-6,.,CASSLDDGTVETQYF
TRBJ2-7,TRBV5-1,.,CASSLGSDSSEQYF
TRBJ2-5,TRBV4-2,.,CASSPRGSGGNQETQYF
TRBJ1-1,TRBV7-2,.,CASSLVGAGQGFHTEAFF
TRBJ2-3,TRBV4-1,few,CASSQDGPFTGYTSTDTQYF
TRBJ2-1,TRBV6-4,once,CASSGLRGNEQFF
TRBJ2-3,TRBV28,.,CASSSPTTSGTQYF
TRBJ2-1,TRBV5-1,.,CASSLSGSREQFF
TRBJ2-7,TRBV7-2,.,CASSWGPGGYEQYF
TRBJ1-2,TRBV7-8,.,CASSLDGGVSGYTF
TRBJ2-7,TRBV9,.,CASSEDPGQGAHEQYF
TRBJ2-1,TRBV20-1,.,CSAQVPNEQFF
TRBJ1-1,TRBV7-9,.,CASSLVSGWLTEAFF
TRBJ2-5,TRBV28,.,CASSSGGPQETQYF
TRBJ2-3,TRBV5-4,.,CASSRNSLTSGGAQGDTQYF
TRBJ2-2,TRBV7-2,.,CASSSRTSGSSKGELFF
TRBJ2-7,TRBV19,few,CASSMGPGGGANEQYF
TRBJ2-7,TRBV5-1,.,CASSLANLGDSSYEQYF
TRBJ1-2,TRBV5-4,.,CASRGTVDDDGYTF
TRBJ1-1,TRBV27,.,CASSASRDTEAFF
TRBJ2-2,TRBV11-2,.,CASSLDWERGSNTGELFF
TRBJ2-3,TRBV4-1,once,CASSQERGGPDTQYF
TRBJ1-6,TRBV7-2,once,CASSLRQSSYNSPLHF
TRBJ2-1,TRBV3-1/TRBV3-2,few,CASSQAGRINEQFF
TRBJ2-1,TRBV7-9,few,CASSLSPAGEMQKGEQFF
TRBJ2-3,TRBV6-2/TRBV6-3,once,CASSYWGTSAVGTDTQYF
TRBJ2-7,TRBV9,.,CASSPLAGGYEQYF